A single sample gave rise to the 27 T cell receptor beta chains below, sequenced in a study of cytomegalovirus exposure and HLA in healthy donors. PCR amplification relied on 60 Vbeta primers (plus 13 Jbeta primers). Produced via immunoSEQ multiplex PCR; TCRdb's table is partial and in-frame only. Here the sample spans about 160,000 clones, 75% being singletons. Material: PBMCs. The origin of the receptors is a female donor in good health and CMV-seronegative.

This clone was counted only a few times. V and J are TRBV5-1 and TRBJ1-2; 7 bases map to TRBD1. V shed 8 bases, J shed 0 bases, and the junction held 10 bases outside the gene matches. Germline-derived CDR1 and CDR2 are SGHRS and YFSETQ. The CDR3 runs 15 residues. The CDR3 nucleotides read TGCGCCAGTAGGACAGGTGGGGAGTCTAACTATGGCTACACCTTC. This codes for CASRTGGESNYGYTF.

The rearrangement uses TRBV6-5 and TRBJ2-2; 7 bases align to TRBD1. The CDR3 covers 15 residues. CDR1 MNHEY and CDR2 SVGAGI come from the germline V gene. Losses at the gene ends were 5 bases for V and 3 bases for J; bases not matched to a gene: 6. The CDR3: CASSRQGMDTGELFF. In DNA, the CDR3 is TGTGCCAGCAGTCGACAGGGAATGGACACCGGGGAGCTGTTTTTT.

The gene calls are TRBV4-3 and TRBJ2-1, with D maybe TRBD1 (5 bases). The germline gives CDR1 LGHNA, CDR2 YSLEER. The V and J ends lost 1 base and 9 bases respectively, with 16 bases between them. This CDR3 region has 15 residues. CDR3 amino acids: CASSQVGREGIEQFF. In DNA, the CDR3 is TGCGCCAGCAGCCAAGTCGGCAGGGAAGGTATTGAGCAGTTCTTC.

J is TRBJ2-3 and V is TRBV5-1; a possible D gene is TRBD2 (7 bases). Trimming stripped 4 bases from V and 2 bases from J, with 17 bases between. The CDR3 consists of 16 residues. Germline V lookup: CDR1 SGHRS, CDR2 YFSETQ. The CDR3 protein is CASSRIPGDYTDTQYF. The CDR3 DNA follows: TGCGCCAGCAGCAGAATCCCAGGGGACTACACAGATACGCAGTATTTT.

This clone was counted a single time. This chain links TRBV9 with TRBJ2-5, with 9 bases matching TRBD1. CDR3 length equals 15 residues. V gave up 2 bases and J gave up 5 bases; unmatched junction bases: 7. Germline assignment: CDR1 SGDLS and CDR2 YYNGEE. CDR3 sequence reads: CASSVRDRDWETQYF. The CDR3 nucleotides read TGTGCCAGCAGCGTTCGGGACAGGGACTGGGAGACCCAGTACTTC.

The chain combines TRBV4-1 with TRBJ1-6, with D perhaps matching TRBD1 (6 bases). Between the trimmed V and J ends, which lost 1 base and 4 bases, there was a span of 8 bases. This CDR3 has 15 residues. The germline gives CDR1 MGHRA, CDR2 YSYEKL. The CDR3 loop reads CASSQGTAYNSPLHF. CDR3 nucleotides: TGCGCCAGCAGCCAAGGGACAGCGTATAATTCACCCCTCCACTTT.

The chain joins TRBV19 to TRBJ1-4; D ambiguous. V lost 5 bases, J lost 0 bases, and 10 bases lay in between. CDR1 is LNHDA, CDR2 SQIVND, per germline (reference sequence). This CDR3 has 15 residues. CDR3: CASSRTGATNEKLFF. For the CDR3, the DNA is TGTGCCAGTAGTCGGACGGGAGCAACTAATGAAAAACTGTTTTTT.

The chain joins TRBV5-6 to TRBJ2-3, with TRBD1 identical over 9 bases. The V gene end was trimmed by 4 bases and the J gene end by 6 bases; junction bases not matched to a gene: 9. Germline V gene lookup returns CDR1 SGHDT and CDR2 YYEEEE. This CDR3 is 15 amino acids long. CDR3 DNA sequence: TGTGCCAGCAGCGCTCCGGGACAGGGTCGGGATACGCAGTATTTT. Its protein is CASSAPGQGRDTQYF. Combining the CDR3 with reference TRBV5-6 and TRBJ2-3 gives the whole variable domain DAGVTQSPTHLIKTRGQQVTLRCSPKSGHDTVSWYQQALGQGPQFIFQYYEEEERQRGNFPDRFSGHQFPNYSSELNVNALLLGDSALYLCASSAPGQGRDTQYFGPGTRLTVL.

The chain combines TRBV4-2 with TRBJ2-4; no clear D gene. Germline V gives CDR1 LGHNA, CDR2 YNFKEQ. The CDR3 extends over 12 amino acids. The V and J ends lost 0 bases and 8 bases respectively, with 5 bases between them. The CDR3 DNA reads as TGTGCCAGCAGCCAAGATGAGGACATTCAGTACTTC. It codes for CASSQDEDIQYF.

This clone appeared many times. The V call is TRBV7-9, the J call TRBJ2-2; 11 bases agree with TRBD2. The length of the CDR3 is 16 residues. Germline V lookup: CDR1 SEHNR, CDR2 FQNEAQ (reference sequence). Germline trimming cut 5 bases from V and 5 bases from J; bases unmatched to any gene: 7. The CDR3 DNA reads as TGTGCCAGCAGCACAACTAGCGGGAGACGAACCGGGGAGCTGTTTTTT. Its protein is CASSTTSGRRTGELFF. Full variable domain (rest looked up from reference TRBV7-9 and TRBJ2-2): DTGVSQNPRHKITKRGQNVTFRCDPISEHNRLYWYRQTLGQGPEFLTYFQNEAQLEKSRLLSDRFSAERPKGSFSTLEIQRTEQGDSAMYLCASSTTSGRRTGELFFGEGSRLTVL.

This clone showed up just a few times. V usage is TRBV4-3 and J usage is TRBJ2-1; 10 bases are shared with TRBD2. V shed 3 bases and J 4 bases; nucleotides not matched to a gene: 3. Looked up from germline, CDR1 is LGHNA and CDR2 is YSLEER. The CDR3 has 15 amino acids. The CDR3, as DNA: TGCGCCAGCAGCCAGGAACTAGCGGGGTACAATGAGCAGTTCTTC. Translated, it gives CASSQELAGYNEQFF.

This chain connects TRBV5-3 to TRBJ1-5; weak D call: TRBD1 (6 bases). TRBV5-3 is noted as an ORF with a role that remains uncertain. The CDR3 length is 15 residues. V lost 2 bases and J lost 2, with 11 bases in between. The CDR3 sequence is CARSFEGGGNQPQHF. For the CDR3, the DNA is TGTGCCAGAAGCTTCGAAGGGGGGGGCAATCAGCCCCAGCATTTT.

The rearrangement links TRBV30 to TRBJ1-5; D gene uncertain. V was trimmed by 2 bases and J by 1 base, leaving 12 bases between them. The germline CDR1 and CDR2 sequences are GTSNPN and SVGIG (reference sequence). This CDR3 region has 15 residues. CDR3 sequence (DNA): TGTGCCTGGAGTACCTACAGTTCCAGCAATCAGCCCCAGCATTTT. Translating it yields CAWSTYSSSNQPQHF.

The chain couples TRBV6-4 to TRBJ2-3, with 9 bases that match TRBD2. From germline, CDR1 is MRHNA and CDR2 SNTAGT. The V and J ends lost 3 bases and 2 bases, in that order; junction bases with no gene match: 3. The CDR3 loop spans 15 amino acids. CDR3 sequence: CASSEGGRATDTQYF. As DNA, the CDR3 is TGTGCCAGCAGTGAGGGCGGGAGGGCCACAGATACGCAGTATTTT.

This clone was seen a few times. J is TRBJ1-5 and V is TRBV2; 8 bases line up with TRBD1. The length of the CDR3 is 16 residues. V gave up 0 bases and J gave up 5 bases; unmatched junction bases: 6. Germline CDR1 is SNHLY and CDR2 is FYNNEI. CDR3 in amino acids: CASSEAPGGRDQPQHF. The CDR3 nucleotides are TGTGCCAGCAGTGAAGCTCCAGGGGGCAGGGATCAGCCCCAGCATTTT. The variable domain in full, completed from reference TRBV2 and TRBJ1-5, reads EPEVTQTPSHQVTQMGQEVILRCVPISNHLYFYWYRQILGQKVEFLVSFYNNEISEKSEIFDDQFSVERPDGSNFTLKIRSTKLEDSAMYFCASSEAPGGRDQPQHFGDGTRLSIL.

The genes are TRBV18 and TRBJ2-6; possible D gene TRBD2, 6 bases. The CDR3 spans 15 residues. The germline gives CDR1 KGHSH, CDR2 LQKENI. V dropped 11 bases and J dropped 0 bases, with 14 bases sitting between them. CDR3 in amino acids: CACGTLSSGANVLTF. In DNA form, the CDR3 reads TGTGCCTGCGGGACGCTTAGCTCTGGGGCCAACGTCCTGACTTTC.

The chain recombines TRBV7-8 with TRBJ2-7; maybe TRBD2 (5 bases). Germline loops: CDR1 SGHVS, CDR2 FQNEAQ. V was pared by 1 base and J by 1 base, with 11 bases between. CDR3 length: 15 residues. CDR3 sequence: CASSLVRESSYEQYF. The DNA of the CDR3 is TGTGCCAGCAGCTTAGTAAGGGAGTCATCCTACGAGCAGTACTTC.

The chain employs TRBV4-2 and TRBJ2-3, with 7 positions matching TRBD1. Germline CDR1 reads LGHNA; CDR2 reads YNFKEQ. Trimming removed 4 bases from V and 2 bases from J; junction bases left unmatched: 12. The CDR3 has 17 residues. In nucleotides, the CDR3 is TGTGCCAGCAGCCGCGAAACACAGGGGCTGGACACAGATACGCAGTATTTT. It translates to CASSRETQGLDTDTQYF.

The rearrangement uses TRBV2 and TRBJ2-3, with 12 bases matching TRBD2. This CDR3 region has 16 residues. The ends lost 4 bases at V and 1 base at J; junction bases unmatched: 3. Germline lookup yields CDR1 SNHLY and CDR2 FYNNEI. The CDR3 DNA is TGTGCCAGCAGTGGGACTAGCGGGGCTCGCACAGATACGCAGTATTTT. Amino acid sequence: CASSGTSGARTDTQYF.

This rearrangement joins TRBV4-3 to TRBJ2-2; D may be TRBD1 (6 bases). The ends were cut back, 9 bases at V and 1 base at J, with 12 bases in the middle. CDR3 length: 14 residues. The germline V gene has CDR1 LGHNA and CDR2 YSLEER. CDR3 region: CASRGTLNTGELFF. In DNA form, the CDR3 reads TGCGCCAGTAGGGGGACACTGAACACCGGGGAGCTGTTTTTT.

The CDR3 coding sequence is TGTGCCAGCTCACCGGAACAGGGCACTGAAGCTTTCTTT. Residues: CASSPEQGTEAFF. The J gene is TRBJ1-1, the V gene TRBV18, with D tentatively TRBD1 (6 bases). Germline V gives CDR1 KGHSH, CDR2 LQKENI. V lost 3 bases, J lost 4 bases, and 9 bases lay in between. This CDR3 comprises 13 residues.

Comment on this clone: The junction departs from germline at one end; a sequencing error may be responsible. CDR3 region: CASSEGDRYAQYF. CDR3 coding DNA: TGTGCCAGCAGTGAGGGGGACAGGTACGCGCAGTACTTC. The rearrangement uses TRBV6-4 and TRBJ2-7; the match to TRBD1 covers 8 bases. The length of the CDR3 is 13 residues. Germline V gives CDR1 MRHNA, CDR2 SNTAGT.

The chain combines TRBV5-1 with TRBJ2-1, with 7 bases lining up with TRBD1. Germline CDR1 SGHRS, CDR2 YFSETQ. With 0 bases clipped from V and 8 bases from J, the junction kept 8 bases outside the gene matches. This CDR3 has 15 amino acids. The CDR3: CASSLATGSPDEQFF. The CDR3 region has the DNA TGCGCCAGCAGCTTGGCGACAGGGTCCCCAGATGAGCAGTTCTTC.

The J gene is TRBJ2-7, the V gene TRBV27; 7 bases map to TRBD1. Germline values: CDR1 MNHEY, CDR2 SMNVEV (reference sequence). V shed 8 bases, J shed 6 bases, and the junction held 16 bases outside the gene matches. The CDR3 loop spans 15 amino acids. Written as DNA, the CDR3 is TGTGCCAGCTCTACAGGTAGGGGACAGATTAGCGAGCAGTACTTC. Translated, it gives CASSTGRGQISEQYF.

The CDR3 region has the DNA TGTGCCAGCAGCTCCCTAGGGGGCGGACGAACCTACGAGCAGTACTTC. Protein sequence: CASSSLGGGRTYEQYF. This chain joins TRBV7-3 and TRBJ2-7; 7 bases agree with TRBD1. This CDR3 contains 16 residues. J was trimmed by 2 bases and V by 4 bases; bases with no gene match: 11. CDR1 and CDR2 from the germline V gene are SGHTA and FQGTGA.

This clone was seen just once. The V call is TRBV6-5, the J call TRBJ2-7; no clear D. In germline, CDR1 is MNHEY, CDR2 SVGAGI. There are 15 residues in the CDR3. V lost 0 bases and J 5 bases, leaving 14 bases between the germline ends. The CDR3 nucleotides are TGTGCCAGCAGTTACTCGCCTAAGACACACCACGAGCAGTACTTC. Protein product: CASSYSPKTHHEQYF.

The chain recombines TRBV19 with TRBJ2-3; 7 nucleotides align to TRBD1. Unmatched junction bases numbered 10, after V lost 4 bases and J lost 3 bases. CDR3 size: 16 residues. Per germline, CDR1 LNHDA and CDR2 SQIVND (reference sequence). The CDR3 bases are TGTGCCAGTAGTAGCGACAGGGTGACCGGAACAGATACGCAGTATTTT. Its protein is CASSSDRVTGTDTQYF.